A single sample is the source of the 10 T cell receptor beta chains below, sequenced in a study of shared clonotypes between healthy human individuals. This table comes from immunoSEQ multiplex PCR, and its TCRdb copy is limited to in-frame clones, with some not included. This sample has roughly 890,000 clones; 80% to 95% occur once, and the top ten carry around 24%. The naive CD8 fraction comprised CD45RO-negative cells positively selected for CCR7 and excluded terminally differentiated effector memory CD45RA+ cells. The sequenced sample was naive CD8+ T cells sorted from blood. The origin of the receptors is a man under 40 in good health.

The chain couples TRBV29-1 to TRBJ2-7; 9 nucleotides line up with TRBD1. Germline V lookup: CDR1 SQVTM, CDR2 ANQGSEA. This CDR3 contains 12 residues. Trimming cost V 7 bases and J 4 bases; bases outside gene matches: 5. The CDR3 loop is CSARTGAYEQYF. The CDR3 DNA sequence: TGCAGCGCCCGGACAGGGGCTTACGAGCAGTACTTC.

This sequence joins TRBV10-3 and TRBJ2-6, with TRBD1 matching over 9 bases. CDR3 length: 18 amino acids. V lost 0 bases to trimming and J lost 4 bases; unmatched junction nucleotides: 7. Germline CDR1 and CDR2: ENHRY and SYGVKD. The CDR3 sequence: CAISESGQGNIGANVLTF. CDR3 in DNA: TGTGCCATCAGTGAGTCGGGACAGGGTAATATAGGGGCCAACGTCCTGACTTTC.

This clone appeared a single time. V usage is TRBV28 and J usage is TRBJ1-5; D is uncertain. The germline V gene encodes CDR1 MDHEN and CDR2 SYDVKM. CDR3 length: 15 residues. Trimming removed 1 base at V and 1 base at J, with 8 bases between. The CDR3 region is CASSLYQLSNQPQHF. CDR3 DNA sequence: TGTGCCAGCAGTTTATACCAGCTAAGCAATCAGCCCCAGCATTTT.

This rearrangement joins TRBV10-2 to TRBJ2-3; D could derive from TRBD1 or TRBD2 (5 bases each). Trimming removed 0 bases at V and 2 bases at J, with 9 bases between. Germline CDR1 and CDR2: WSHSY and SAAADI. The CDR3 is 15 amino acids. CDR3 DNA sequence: TGCGCCAGCAGTGAGTCCCCGGGGACCACAGATACGCAGTATTTT. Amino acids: CASSESPGTTDTQYF.

The CDR3 loop is CASSFPPRIRPGELFF. The CDR3, as DNA: TGTGCCAGCAGTTTCCCCCCAAGAATCCGACCCGGGGAGCTGTTTTTT. The genes are TRBV28 and TRBJ2-2; no reliable D call. The V end lost 3 bases, the J end lost 6 bases, and 17 bases lay between the germline ends. CDR1 MDHEN and CDR2 SYDVKM come from the germline V gene. The CDR3 has 16 residues. The variable domain in full, completed from reference TRBV28 and TRBJ2-2, reads DVKVTQSSRYLVKRTGEKVFLECVQDMDHENMFWYRQDPGLGLRLIYFSYDVKMKEKGDIPEGYSVSREKKERFSLILESASTNQTSMYLCASSFPPRIRPGELFFGEGSRLTVL.

The CDR3 sequence is CASSLGLAESSPRRYEQYF. For the CDR3, the DNA is TGTGCCAGCAGCTTAGGACTAGCGGAATCTTCCCCAAGGAGGTACGAGCAGTACTTC. The rearrangement joins TRBV7-9 to TRBJ2-7, with 9 bases aligning to TRBD2. From germline, CDR1 is SEHNR and CDR2 FQNEAQ (reference sequence). With V trimmed by 1 base and J by 4 bases, 17 bases remained unmatched. This CDR3 contains 19 residues.

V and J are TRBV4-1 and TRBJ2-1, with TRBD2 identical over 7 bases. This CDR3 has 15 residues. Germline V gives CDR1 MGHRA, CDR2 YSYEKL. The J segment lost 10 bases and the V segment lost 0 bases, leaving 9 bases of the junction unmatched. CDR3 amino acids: CASSQEWEGHREQFF. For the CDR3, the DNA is TGCGCCAGCAGCCAAGAGTGGGAGGGCCATCGGGAGCAGTTCTTC.

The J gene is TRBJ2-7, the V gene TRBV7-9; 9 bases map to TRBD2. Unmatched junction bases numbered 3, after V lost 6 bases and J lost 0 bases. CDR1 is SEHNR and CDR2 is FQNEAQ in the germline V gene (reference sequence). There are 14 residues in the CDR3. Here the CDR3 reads CASSDSGSSYEQYF. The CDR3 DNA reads TGTGCCAGCAGTGATAGCGGGAGCTCCTACGAGCAGTACTTC.

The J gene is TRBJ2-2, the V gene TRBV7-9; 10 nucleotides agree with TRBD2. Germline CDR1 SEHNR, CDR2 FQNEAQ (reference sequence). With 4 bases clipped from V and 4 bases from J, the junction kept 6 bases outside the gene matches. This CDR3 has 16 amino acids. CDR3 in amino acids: CASSWLAGESTGELFF. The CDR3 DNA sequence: TGTGCCAGCAGCTGGCTAGCGGGAGAGTCCACCGGGGAGCTGTTTTTT.

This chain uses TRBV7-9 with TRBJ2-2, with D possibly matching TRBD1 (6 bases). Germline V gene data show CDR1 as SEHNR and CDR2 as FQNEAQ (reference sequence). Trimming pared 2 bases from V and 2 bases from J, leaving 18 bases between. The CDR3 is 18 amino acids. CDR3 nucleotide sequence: TGTGCCAGCAGCTTACCCAGGACAGCCCTATCAAACACCGGGGAGCTGTTTTTT. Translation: CASSLPRTALSNTGELFF.